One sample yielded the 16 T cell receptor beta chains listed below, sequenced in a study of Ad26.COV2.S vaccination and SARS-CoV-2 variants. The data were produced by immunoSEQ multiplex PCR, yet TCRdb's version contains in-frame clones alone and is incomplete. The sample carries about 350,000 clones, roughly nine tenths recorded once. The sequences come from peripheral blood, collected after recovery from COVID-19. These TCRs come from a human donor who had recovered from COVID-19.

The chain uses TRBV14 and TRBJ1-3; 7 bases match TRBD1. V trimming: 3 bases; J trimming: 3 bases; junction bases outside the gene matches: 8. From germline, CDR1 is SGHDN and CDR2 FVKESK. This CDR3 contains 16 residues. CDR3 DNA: TGTGCCAGCAGCCAGGGGAGACAGGGAAGTGGAAACACCATATATTTT. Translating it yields CASSQGRQGSGNTIYF.

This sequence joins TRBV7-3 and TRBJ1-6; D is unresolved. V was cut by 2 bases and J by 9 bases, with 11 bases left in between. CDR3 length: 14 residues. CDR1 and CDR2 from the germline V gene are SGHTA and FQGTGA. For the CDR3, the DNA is TGTGCCAGCAGCTTACTTGGAGATGGTTCACCCCTCCACTTT. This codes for CASSLLGDGSPLHF.

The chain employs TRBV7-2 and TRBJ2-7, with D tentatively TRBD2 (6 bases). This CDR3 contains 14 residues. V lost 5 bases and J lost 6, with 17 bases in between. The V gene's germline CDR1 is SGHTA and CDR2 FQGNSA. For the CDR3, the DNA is TGTGCCAGCAGCAAGTTCCGGGAGTCGGGCGAGCAGTACTTC. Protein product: CASSKFRESGEQYF. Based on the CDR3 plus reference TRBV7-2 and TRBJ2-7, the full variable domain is GAGVSQSPSNKVTEKGKDVELRCDPISGHTALYWYRQSLGQGLEFLIYFQGNSAPDKSGLPSDRFSAERTGGSVSTLTIQRTQQEDSAVYLCASSKFRESGEQYFGPGTRLTVT.

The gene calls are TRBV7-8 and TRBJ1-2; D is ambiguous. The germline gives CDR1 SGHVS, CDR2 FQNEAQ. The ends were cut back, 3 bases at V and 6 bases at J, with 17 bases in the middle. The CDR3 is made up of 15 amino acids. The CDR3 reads CASSLLSGSGDGYTF. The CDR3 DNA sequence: TGTGCCAGCAGCTTGCTAAGCGGGAGCGGGGATGGCTACACCTTC.

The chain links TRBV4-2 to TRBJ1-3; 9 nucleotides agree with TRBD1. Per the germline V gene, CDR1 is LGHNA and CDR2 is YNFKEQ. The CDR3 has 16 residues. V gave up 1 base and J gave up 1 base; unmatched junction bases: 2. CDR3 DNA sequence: TGTGCCAGCAGCCAAGGGACAGGGGATTCTGGAAACACCATATATTTT. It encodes CASSQGTGDSGNTIYF.

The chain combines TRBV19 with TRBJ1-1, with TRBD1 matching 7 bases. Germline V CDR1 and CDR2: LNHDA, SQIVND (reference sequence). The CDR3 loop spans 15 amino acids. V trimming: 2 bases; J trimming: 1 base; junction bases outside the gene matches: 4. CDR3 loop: CASSIFYRGNTEAFF. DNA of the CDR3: TGTGCCAGTAGTATATTTTACAGGGGGAACACTGAAGCTTTCTTT.

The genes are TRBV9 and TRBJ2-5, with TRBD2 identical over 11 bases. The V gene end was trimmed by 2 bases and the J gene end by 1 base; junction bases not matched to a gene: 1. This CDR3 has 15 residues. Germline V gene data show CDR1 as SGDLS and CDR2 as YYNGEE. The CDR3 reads CASSVSGGVQETQYF. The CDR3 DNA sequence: TGTGCCAGCAGCGTTAGCGGGGGGGTCCAAGAGACCCAGTACTTC.

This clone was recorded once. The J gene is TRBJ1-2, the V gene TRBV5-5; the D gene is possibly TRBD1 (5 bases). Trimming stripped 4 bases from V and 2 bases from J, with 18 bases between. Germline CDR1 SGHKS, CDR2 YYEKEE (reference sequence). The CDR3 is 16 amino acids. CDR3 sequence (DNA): TGTGCCAGCAGCGACCCCCGGACAAGTTTAAACTATGGCTACACCTTC. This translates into CASSDPRTSLNYGYTF.

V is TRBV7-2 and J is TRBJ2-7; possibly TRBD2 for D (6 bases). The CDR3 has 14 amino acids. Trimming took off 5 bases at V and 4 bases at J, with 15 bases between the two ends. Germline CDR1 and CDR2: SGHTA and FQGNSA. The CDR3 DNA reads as TGTGCCAGCAGCCCGCCGGGTGGGGGGTACGAGCAGTACTTC. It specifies CASSPPGGGYEQYF.

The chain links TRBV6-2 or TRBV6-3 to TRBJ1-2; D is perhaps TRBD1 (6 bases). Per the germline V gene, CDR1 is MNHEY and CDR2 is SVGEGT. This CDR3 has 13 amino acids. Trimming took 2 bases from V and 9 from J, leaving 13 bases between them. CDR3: CASSYVAGERYTF. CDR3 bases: TGTGCCAGCAGTTACGTGGCAGGGGAACGCTACACCTTC.

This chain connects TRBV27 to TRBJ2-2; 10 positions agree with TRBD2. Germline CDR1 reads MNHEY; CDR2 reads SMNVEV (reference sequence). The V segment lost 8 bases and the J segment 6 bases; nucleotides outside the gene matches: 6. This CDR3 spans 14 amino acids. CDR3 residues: CASRTSGAAGELFF. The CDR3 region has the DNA TGTGCCAGCCGTACTAGCGGGGCTGCCGGGGAGCTGTTTTTT.

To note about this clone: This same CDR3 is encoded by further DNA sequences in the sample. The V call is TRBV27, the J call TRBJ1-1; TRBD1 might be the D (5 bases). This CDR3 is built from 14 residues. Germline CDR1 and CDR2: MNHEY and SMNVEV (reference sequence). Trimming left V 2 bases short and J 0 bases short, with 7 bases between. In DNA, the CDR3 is TGTGCCAGCAGTTTAAGCAGGGTGAACACTGAAGCTTTCTTT. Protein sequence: CASSLSRVNTEAFF.

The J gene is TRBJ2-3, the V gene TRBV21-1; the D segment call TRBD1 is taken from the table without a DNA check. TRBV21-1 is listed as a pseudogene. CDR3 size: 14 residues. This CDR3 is CATTHRGRKDTQYF. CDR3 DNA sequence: TGTGCCACCACCCACAGGGGGCGAAAAGATACGCAGTATTTT.

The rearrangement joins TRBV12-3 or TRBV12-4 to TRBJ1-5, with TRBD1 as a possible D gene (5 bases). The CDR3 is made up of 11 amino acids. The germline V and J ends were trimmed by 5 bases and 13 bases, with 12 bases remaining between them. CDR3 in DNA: TGTGCCAGCAGTGCTGGGGGTCAACAGCATTTT. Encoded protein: CASSAGGQQHF.

The CDR3 loop is CASSLSVRGTSEAFF. The CDR3 nucleotides are TGTGCCAGCAGTTTATCAGTGCGGGGGACGTCTGAAGCTTTCTTT. This chain links TRBV27 with TRBJ1-1, with a possible D match to TRBD1 (5 bases). The V gene's germline CDR1 is MNHEY and CDR2 SMNVEV (reference sequence). The V end lost 0 bases, the J end lost 6 bases, and 14 bases lay between the germline ends. CDR3 length: 15 residues.

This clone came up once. CDR3 DNA: TGTGCCAGCAGCCGCTTAATCCTCCCTCGGGTGGGTGAAGCTTTCTTT. Translation: CASSRLILPRVGEAFF. The rearrangement links TRBV3-1 (or the pseudogene TRBV3-2) to TRBJ1-1; D gene unclear. Germline CDR1 and CDR2: LGHDT and YNNKEL (reference sequence). CDR3 length equals 16 residues. Trimming cost V 4 bases and J 7 bases, with 22 bases left between them.